The rows below give T cell receptor beta chains drawn from one sample of a study of T-cell reconstitution after alpha-beta-depleted transplantation in children. MiXCR was run by TCRdb on the PCR reads, yielding one entry per CDR3 protein. Seen here are about 340,000 distinct CDR3 sequences, 10% observed once, and the top ten hold approximately 2.3%. Sample: PBMCs from the stem cell graft donor, taken from the stem cell graft. These receptor sequences come from a human donor who donated a stem cell graft to a child with acute lymphoblastic leukemia. Both conserved end residues are part of each CDR3. Each record gives: clone size, V gene, J gene, D gene, CDR3 protein, CDR3 DNA. D genes are given only for firm matches. Expanded clones are given a class, and other clones once, few, many or no size at all.

>many|TRBV2|TRBJ1-5|TRBD1
CASSGQGNQPQHF
TGTGCCAGCAGTGGACAGGGGAATCAGCCCCAGCATTTT
>many|TRBV20-1|TRBJ2-1|-
CSATDLESSYNEQFF
TGCAGTGCTACCGACCTCGAGAGCTCCTACAATGAGCAGTTCTTC
>-|TRBV7-6|TRBJ2-1|TRBD2
CASSAASGGSSNNEQFF
TGTGCCAGCAGCGCGGCGTCAGGCGGGAGTTCCAACAATGAGCAGTTCTTC
>few|TRBV6-1|TRBJ2-1|TRBD1
CASSPNRGKDGVDEQFF
TGTGCCAGCAGCCCTAACAGGGGAAAGGATGGGGTCGATGAGCAGTTCTTC
>many|TRBV11-2|TRBJ2-3|-
CASSLGSGSLSTDTQYF
TGTGCCAGCAGCTTGGGCTCAGGGAGTTTGAGCACAGATACGCAGTATTTT
>many|TRBV12-3/TRBV12-4|TRBJ2-7|-
CASGTRGYEQYF
TGTGCCAGCGGAACTAGGGGTTACGAGCAGTACTTC
>few|TRBV7-9|TRBJ2-1|TRBD2
CASSLGGGRGNNEQFF
TGTGCCAGCAGCCTCGGGGGGGGCCGGGGCAACAATGAGCAGTTCTTC
>-|TRBV3-1|TRBJ2-6|TRBD2
CAICPGLAGVESGANVLTF
TGTGCCATCTGCCCTGGACTAGCGGGAGTTGAGTCTGGGGCCAACGTCCTGACTTTC
>few|TRBV12-3/TRBV12-4|TRBJ2-5|-
CASSFDPGETQYF
TGTGCCAGCAGTTTCGACCCCGGAGAGACCCAGTACTTC
>many|TRBV24-1|TRBJ2-5|TRBD1
CATSDSTGTGEETQYF
TGTGCCACCAGTGATTCTACCGGGACAGGGGAGGAGACCCAGTACTTC
>many|TRBV4-3|TRBJ1-5|TRBD1
CASSRDSHNQPQHF
TGCGCCAGCAGCCGGGACAGCCACAATCAGCCCCAGCATTTT
>few|TRBV18|TRBJ2-5|-
CASSRWDTEETQYF
TGTGCCAGCTCACGCTGGGACACCGAAGAGACCCAGTACTTC
>-|TRBV7-2|TRBJ2-5|-
CASSSVGSPETQYF
TGTGCCAGCAGCTCGGTGGGGTCCCCGGAGACCCAGTACTTC
>many|TRBV7-8|TRBJ2-3|TRBD2
CASSLPAQREGIAQYF
TGTGCCAGCAGCTTACCGGCTCAGCGGGAGGGCATTGCGCAGTATTTT
>-|TRBV7-2|TRBJ2-5|-
CGSSLHGVSVSETQYF
TGTGGCAGCAGCTTACATGGGGTCTCTGTATCAGAGACCCAGTACTTC
>few|TRBV2|TRBJ2-7|TRBD2
CASTRESHEQYF
TGTGCCAGCACGCGGGAGAGTCACGAGCAGTACTTC
>few|TRBV9|TRBJ2-2|-
CASSVAPANTGELFF
TGTGCCAGCAGCGTAGCCCCGGCGAACACCGGGGAGCTGTTTTTT
>many|TRBV7-9|TRBJ2-7|-
CASSPGAGRSYEQYF
TGTGCCAGCAGCCCAGGGGCAGGGCGTTCCTACGAGCAGTACTTC
>-|TRBV20-1|TRBJ2-1|TRBD2
CSARESGKTYNEQFF
TGCAGTGCTAGAGAAAGCGGGAAAACCTACAATGAGCAGTTCTTC
>-|TRBV20-1|TRBJ1-2|-
CSARVFGEGHYGYTF
TGCAGTGCTAGAGTTTTCGGAGAGGGCCACTATGGCTACACCTTC
>few|TRBV5-1|TRBJ2-5|-
CASSSTVIPRVTQYF
TGCGCCAGCAGCTCGACAGTGATACCCAGAGTGACCCAGTACTTC
>many|TRBV6-5|TRBJ2-7|TRBD2
CASSYSLSSGRFPYEQYF
TGTGCCAGCAGTTACTCGCTCAGTAGCGGGAGGTTCCCCTACGAGCAGTACTTC
>-|TRBV25-1|TRBJ1-1|TRBD1
CASSQDRGSGTEAFF
TGTGCCAGCAGTCAAGACAGGGGGTCAGGAACTGAAGCTTTCTTT
>few|TRBV12-3/TRBV12-4|TRBJ2-1|TRBD2
CASSLSGGRKYNEQFF
TGTGCCAGCAGTTTATCTGGCGGGAGAAAGTACAATGAGCAGTTCTTC
>-|TRBV5-1|TRBJ2-7|TRBD2
CASRMGGGLYEQYF
TGCGCCAGCCGAATGGGGGGAGGGCTCTACGAGCAGTACTTC
>few|TRBV12-3/TRBV12-4|TRBJ1-2|TRBD1
CASSDTGTGWTF
TGTGCCAGCAGTGACACCGGGACAGGGTGGACCTTC
>few|TRBV5-1|TRBJ2-1|-
CASSPTWAGPHNEQFF
TGCGCCAGCAGCCCCACGTGGGCGGGGCCCCACAATGAGCAGTTCTTC
>few|TRBV3-1|TRBJ2-3|TRBD2
CVSSQVLLAGARGDTQYF
TGTGTCAGCAGCCAAGTCTTGCTAGCGGGAGCAAGGGGAGATACGCAGTATTTT
>-|TRBV20-1|TRBJ2-7|TRBD1
CSASSGGSYEQYF
TGCAGTGCGTCCTCAGGGGGTTCCTACGAGCAGTACTTC
>many|TRBV14|TRBJ2-1|TRBD2
CASSLLGSGSYNEQFF
TGTGCCAGCAGCCTCCTGGGTAGCGGGAGCTACAATGAGCAGTTCTTC
>-|TRBV20-1|TRBJ1-1|-
CSAREEGAGTEAFF
TGCAGTGCTAGAGAAGAAGGGGCTGGTACTGAAGCTTTCTTT
>-|TRBV12-2|TRBJ1-5|-
CASRLDGRQSNQPQHF
TGTGCAAGTCGCTTAGACGGTAGACAGAGCAATCAGCCCCAGCATTTT
>many|TRBV5-5|TRBJ2-1|-
CASSQGRASSYNEQFF
TGTGCCAGCAGCCAGGGCAGGGCGAGCTCCTACAATGAGCAGTTCTTC
>few|TRBV4-1|TRBJ1-2|-
CASSQDMADYGYTF
TGCGCCAGCAGCCAAGATATGGCAGACTATGGCTACACCTTC
>-|TRBV12-3/TRBV12-4|TRBJ2-7|TRBD2
CASSPSGSRREQYF
TGTGCCAGCAGTCCCAGCGGGAGCAGAAGGGAGCAGTACTTC
>few|TRBV7-8|TRBJ2-7|-
CASSLEGNRGGYEQYF
TGTGCCAGCAGCTTAGAGGGGAACAGGGGAGGGTACGAGCAGTACTTC
>few|TRBV20-1|TRBJ2-1|TRBD1
CSASLRDRGYNEQFF
TGCAGTGCTAGCCTGCGGGACAGGGGATACAATGAGCAGTTCTTC
>many|TRBV29-1|TRBJ2-7|-
CSVAQRVSYEQYF
TGCAGCGTTGCCCAGCGGGTCTCCTACGAGCAGTACTTC
>-|TRBV7-2|TRBJ2-1|-
CASSLAVWNEQFF
TGTGCCAGCAGCTTAGCGGTTTGGAATGAGCAGTTCTTC
>-|TRBV11-1|TRBJ2-7|TRBD2
CASSLGGTSGGSSYEQYF
TGTGCCAGCAGCTTAGGGGGGACTAGCGGGGGTAGCTCCTACGAGCAGTACTTC
>many|TRBV20-1|TRBJ2-3|-
CSASRGRTPSTDTQYF
TGCAGTGCTAGTCGAGGGAGGACACCTAGCACAGATACGCAGTATTTT
>few|TRBV5-1|TRBJ2-1|-
CASSLGGGPNEQFF
TGCGCCAGCAGCTTGGGGGGGGGCCCCAATGAGCAGTTCTTC
>many|TRBV15|TRBJ2-5|-
CATSMQETQYF
TGTGCCACCAGCATGCAAGAGACCCAGTACTTC
>many|TRBV28|TRBJ1-5|-
CASTINPSQPQHF
TGTGCCAGCACCATAAACCCGTCTCAGCCCCAGCATTTT
>few|TRBV6-9|TRBJ1-4|-
CASTSAVGNEKLFF
TGTGCCAGCACGTCGGCAGTCGGGAATGAAAAACTGTTTTTT
>many|TRBV6-5|TRBJ2-3|-
CASSYSPRQNTQYF
TGTGCCAGCAGTTACTCCCCTAGACAAAATACGCAGTATTTT
>few|TRBV18|TRBJ2-1|TRBD2
CASSRPGLGSYNEQFF
TGTGCCAGCTCAAGACCGGGACTAGGCTCCTACAATGAGCAGTTCTTC
>many|TRBV15|TRBJ1-1|-
CATSGVEGVNTEAFF
TGTGCCACCAGCGGGGTGGAGGGGGTTAACACTGAAGCTTTCTTT
>once|TRBV20-1|TRBJ2-1|TRBD2
CSARARPTSGSAAYNEQFF
TGCAGTGCTAGAGCCCGACCGACTAGCGGGAGTGCGGCCTACAATGAGCAGTTCTTC
>many|TRBV12-3/TRBV12-4|TRBJ2-5|-
CASRPGAEETQYF
TGTGCCAGCAGACCGGGGGCTGAGGAGACCCAGTACTTC